The 18 T cell receptor beta chains given below trace back to one sample, sequenced in a study of CD8 T cells in ankylosing spondylitis. TCRdb recomputed calls from the 5' RACE reads with MiXCR, one row per CDR3 protein. The table lists about 250,000 distinct CDR3 sequences, under 8.5% of them singletons. The source material was blood, either unsorted or a sorted T cell fraction (not recorded which). These receptors all come from a female donor with ankylosing spondylitis or in good health (not recorded which).

This clonotype was seen repeatedly, ten times or more. The chain links TRBV29-1 to TRBJ1-5; D unresolved. V dropped 6 bases and J dropped 5 bases, with 14 bases sitting between them. Germline values: CDR1 SQVTM, CDR2 ANQGSEA. The CDR3 covers 13 residues. The CDR3 sequence is CSVAEAAYQPQHF. As DNA, the CDR3 is TGCAGCGTAGCCGAGGCAGCTTATCAGCCCCAGCATTTT.

This clonotype was found many times. The chain links TRBV20-1 to TRBJ2-4, with D uncertain. This CDR3 comprises 15 residues. The germline CDR1 and CDR2 sequences are DFQATT and SNEGSKA (reference sequence). V lost 1 base, J lost 5 bases, and 15 bases lay in between. CDR3 loop: CSARAWLEVENIQYF. In nucleotides, the CDR3 is TGCAGTGCTAGAGCGTGGCTAGAGGTCGAAAACATTCAGTACTTC.

This clonotype was found many times. V usage is TRBV20-1 and J usage is TRBJ1-1; D is undetermined. V lost 6 bases, J lost 3 bases, and 11 bases lay in between. Germline loops: CDR1 DFQATT, CDR2 SNEGSKA (reference sequence). The length of the CDR3 is 12 residues. CDR3 DNA: TGCAGTGCAGGGCAGTGGGACACTGAAGCTTTCTTT. As protein: CSAGQWDTEAFF.

The J gene is TRBJ2-7, the V gene TRBV10-2; 7 bases align to TRBD1. This CDR3 spans 16 amino acids. The germline V gene has CDR1 WSHSY and CDR2 SAAADI. The V segment lost 3 bases and the J segment 2 bases; nucleotides outside the gene matches: 10. CDR3 in amino acids: CASSEGGDSQAYEQYF. In nucleotides, the CDR3 is TGCGCCAGCAGTGAAGGTGGGGACAGCCAGGCCTACGAGCAGTACTTC.

This clonotype has a handful of counts. The chain is built from TRBV7-2 and TRBJ2-5; 11 bases are shared with TRBD2. With V trimmed by 1 base and J by 4 bases, 5 bases remained unmatched. Germline CDR1 is SGHTA and CDR2 is FQGNSA. This CDR3 has 16 amino acids. This CDR3 is CASSLGGSGRGETQYF. The CDR3 coding sequence is TGTGCCAGCAGCTTAGGAGGTAGCGGGAGGGGAGAGACCCAGTACTTC.

This clonotype was seen ten or more times. The J gene is TRBJ1-2, the V gene TRBV12-3 or TRBV12-4; TRBD1 might be the D (6 bases). The CDR3 consists of 17 residues. Trimming removed 3 bases at V and 1 base at J, with 18 bases between. CDR3 residues: CASSFRGGGFLNYGYTF. The CDR3 coding sequence is TGTGCCAGCAGTTTCCGCGGGGGCGGGTTCCTTAACTATGGCTACACCTTC.

In its sample, this clonotype was seen a few times. Being one base from a much bigger clone, this may be a read error. Here the CDR3 omits its conserved ending phenylalanine or tryptophan, so a read error is the likely source. The chain combines TRBV12-3 or TRBV12-4 with TRBJ1-2; D is unresolved. Trimming removed 5 bases at V and 8 bases at J, with 18 bases between. The CDR3 has 14 amino acids. The CDR3 coding sequence is TGTGCCAGCAGTCGCCCTGGGAGACGGTGGGGCTACACCCTC. Encoded protein: CASSRPGRRWGYTL.

This clonotype was detected ten times or more. This chain uses TRBV10-3 with TRBJ1-4; D is possibly TRBD1 (6 bases). Germline CDR1 ENHRY, CDR2 SYGVKD. The CDR3 sequence is 15 residues long. Trimming took 0 bases from V and 5 from J, leaving 10 bases between them. The DNA of the CDR3 is TGTGCCATCAGTGAGTCAGGGGGGAAGAATGAAAAACTGTTTTTT. It is translated as CAISESGGKNEKLFF.

This clonotype came up many times. The chain has TRBV20-1 and TRBJ1-2; D is perhaps TRBD1 (5 bases). Germline CDR1 and CDR2: DFQATT and SNEGSKA (reference sequence). The CDR3 is 13 residues long. In DNA form, the CDR3 reads TGCACCCCTGTAAGGAAACAGGCTCGAGGCTACACCTTC. Translation gives CTPVRKQARGYTF.

Many counts were recorded for this clonotype. The V call is TRBV27, the J call TRBJ2-7; possible D gene TRBD1, 6 bases. The CDR3 runs 14 residues. Germline CDR1 is MNHEY and CDR2 is SMNVEV (reference sequence). Trimming took 6 bases from V and 5 from J, leaving 17 bases between them. CDR3 coding DNA: TGTGCCAGCAGCTATCAGGGGAGTCGGAACGAGCAGTACTTC. The encoded protein is CASSYQGSRNEQYF.

This clonotype was detected many times. The chain employs TRBV5-1 and TRBJ2-1; no clear D. The CDR3 runs to 15 residues. Germline V gene sequence: CDR1 SGHRS, CDR2 YFSETQ. Trimming stripped 7 bases from V and 1 base from J, with 15 bases between. The chain's CDR3 is CASSTDGRSYNEQFF. CDR3 sequence (DNA): TGCGCCAGCTCAACGGACGGCCGATCCTACAATGAGCAGTTCTTC.

This clonotype was counted a few times. The genes are TRBV20-1 and TRBJ2-4; 8 bases fit TRBD1. The CDR3 length is 13 residues. V lost 5 bases to trimming and J lost 7 bases; unmatched junction nucleotides: 7. Germline V gene sequence: CDR1 DFQATT, CDR2 SNEGSKA (reference sequence). CDR3 amino acids: CSAFSDRGNIQYF. For the CDR3, the DNA is TGCAGTGCTTTTTCAGACAGGGGTAACATTCAGTACTTC.

The genes are TRBV7-3 and TRBJ2-2; D possibly corresponds to TRBD2 (5 bases). This CDR3 region has 13 residues. Germline V gene sequence: CDR1 SGHTA, CDR2 FQGTGA. With 6 bases removed from V and 4 bases from J, the gap between germline ends came to 9 bases. CDR3 residues: CASSREPTGELFF. CDR3 DNA sequence: TGTGCCAGCAGTCGGGAACCCACCGGGGAGCTGTTTTTT. Full variable domain (remainder filled in from reference TRBV7-3 and TRBJ2-2): GAGVSQTPSNKVTEKGKYVELRCDPISGHTALYWYRQSLGQGPEFLIYFQGTGAADDSGLPNDRFFAVRPEGSVSTLKIQRTERGDSAVYLCASSREPTGELFFGEGSRLTVL.

Concerning this clonotype itself: Given a much more abundant clone one base away, this may be a read error. The chain has TRBV28 and TRBJ2-7; D may be TRBD1 (6 bases). This CDR3 spans 11 amino acids. Germline CDR1 and CDR2: MDHEN and SYDVKM. The CDR3 protein is CTSRGLGANLF. CDR3 DNA: TGTACCAGCAGGGGCTTGGGCGCCAACCTCTTC.

This clonotype has more than one count but fewer than ten. CDR3 in DNA: TGTGCCAGCAGCTTAGCGGGAAACTTAGGGGGCCAAGCTGAAGCTTTCTTT. It translates to CASSLAGNLGGQAEAFF. The rearrangement links TRBV7-9 to TRBJ1-1; 7 nucleotides agree with TRBD1. This CDR3 comprises 17 residues. V shed 0 bases and J 6 bases; nucleotides not matched to a gene: 13. Germline-derived CDR1 and CDR2 are SEHNR and FQNEAQ (reference sequence).

This clonotype occurred many times. This sequence joins TRBV18 and TRBJ1-1; no firm D call. With 2 bases removed from V and 4 bases from J, the gap between germline ends came to 14 bases. CDR1 is KGHSH and CDR2 is LQKENI in the germline V gene. This CDR3 has 15 residues. The CDR3, as DNA: TGTGCCAGCTCACCAACGGACGTTTTGAGCACTGAAGCTTTCTTT. This gives the protein CASSPTDVLSTEAFF. Full variable domain (outside the CDR3, taken from reference TRBV18 and TRBJ1-1): NAGVMQNPRHLVRRRGQEARLRCSPMKGHSHVYWYRQLPEEGLKFMVYLQKENIIDESGMPKERFSAEFPKEGPSILRIQQVVRGDSAAYFCASSPTDVLSTEAFFGQGTRLTVV.

This clonotype was found many times. The V call is TRBV9, the J call TRBJ1-2; TRBD1 agrees at 7 bases. Germline V CDR1 and CDR2: SGDLS, YYNGEE. CDR3 size: 14 residues. V was clipped by 4 bases and J by 2 bases; unmatched bases: 5. CDR3 protein: CASSPRQGNYGYTF. CDR3 in DNA: TGTGCCAGCAGCCCTCGACAGGGCAACTATGGCTACACCTTC.

Ten or more counts support this clonotype. The chain joins TRBV18 to TRBJ1-1; 8 bases align to TRBD1. This CDR3 is built from 15 residues. After removal of 3 bases from V and 1 base from J, the junction contained 4 bases not matched to a gene. Germline V CDR1 and CDR2: KGHSH, LQKENI. In DNA form, the CDR3 reads TGTGCCAGCTCACCGACAGGGGCTCCGAACACTGAAGCTTTCTTT. It encodes CASSPTGAPNTEAFF.